This T cell receptor (beta chain) was sequenced in a study of T cells after yellow fever vaccination. The overall study: SMART-Seq v4 Ultra Low Input prepared the low-cell-number fractions. Study-level results: The study noted that FACS-sorted repertoires could contain abundant clonotypes contaminating from the bulk population. A weaker secondary response peaked on day 5, the primary on day 15.

The CDR3 is 14 residues long. CDR1 SGHRS and CDR2 YFSETQ come from the germline V gene. V was shortened by 4 bases and J by 8 bases, with 15 bases between the two germline ends. TCRdb reprocessed the 5' RACE reads via MiXCR and lists one record per CDR3 protein. The data contain around 230,000 distinct CDR3 sequences, about 7% of them seen just once; the ten biggest clones take up 0.8% to 1.2%. A remark on this clonotype: The antigen is undetermined.

This chain links TRBV5-1 with TRBJ2-2; D is perhaps TRBD1 (6 bases). The input for sequencing was CD4+ T cells sorted from PBMCs, taken on the day of the yellow fever booster vaccination. This clonotype was obtained from a man aged 30-40 years who received the YFV17D yellow fever vaccine. DNA of the CDR3: TGCGCCAGCAGCCCCTGGACAGAGAAAGGGGAGCTGTTTTTT. This translates into CASSPWTEKGELFF. Full variable domain (outside the CDR3, taken from reference TRBV5-1 and TRBJ2-2): KAGVTQTPRYLIKTRGQQVTLSCSPISGHRSVSWYQQTPGQGLQFLFEYFSETQRNKGNFPGRFSGRQFSNSRSEMNVSTLELGDSALYLCASSPWTEKGELFFGEGSRLTVL.